This T cell receptor beta chain stems from a study of CD8+ T cells in alopecia areata. In each case, RNA was isolated and then reverse transcribed into cDNA as the sequencing template. Repertoires were generated with immunoSEQ multiplex PCR, while TCRdb's copy carries only in-frame clones and drops some. The table records some 190,000 clones, roughly 46% of them present only once. Noted treatment: oral pan-JAK inhibitor, 5-10 mg twice daily. On this clone itself: What it binds is not known.

The germline CDR1 and CDR2 sequences are MNHEY and SMNVEV (reference sequence). The CDR3 has 14 residues. The V end lost 5 bases, the J end lost 2 bases, and 10 bases lay between the germline ends. Study observations and caveats: The study found that many expanded lesional clones persisted in scalp and blood during tofacitinib.

The sample here was CD8+ T cells sorted from blood, taken between weeks 51 and 54, from a patient treated with tofacitinib. The chain employs TRBV27 and TRBJ1-5, with no clear D. The clonotype was recovered from a human donor with alopecia areata. The CDR3 bases are TGTGCCAGCAGTCCGAATTACGGCAATCAGCCCCAGCATTTT. Amino acid sequence: CASSPNYGNQPQHF.